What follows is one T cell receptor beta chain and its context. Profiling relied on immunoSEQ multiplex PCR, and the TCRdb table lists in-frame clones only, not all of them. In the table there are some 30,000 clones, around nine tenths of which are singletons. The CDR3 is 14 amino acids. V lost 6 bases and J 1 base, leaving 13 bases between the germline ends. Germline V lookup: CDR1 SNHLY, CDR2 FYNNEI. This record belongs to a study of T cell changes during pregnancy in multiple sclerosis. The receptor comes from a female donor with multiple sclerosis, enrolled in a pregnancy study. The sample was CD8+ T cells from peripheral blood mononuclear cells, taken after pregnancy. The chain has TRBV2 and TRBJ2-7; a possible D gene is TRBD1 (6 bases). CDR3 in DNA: TGTGCCAGCAGGAACCGGGACACTTCCTACGAGCAGTACTTC. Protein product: CASRNRDTSYEQYF.